What follows are 17 T cell receptor beta chains derived from one specimen sequenced in a study of Graves' ophthalmopathy and Graves' hyperthyroidism. Amplification of the TCR beta CDR3 regions used RNA transcripts (as template). HTBI-primed first-round RT-PCR preceded second-round multiplex PCR. A single record per CDR3 protein comes from TCRdb applying MiXCR to the multiplex PCR reads. The repertoire holds about 210,000 distinct CDR3 sequences, with 25% to 35% as singletons. The specimen was peripheral blood. Every receptor here comes from a man aged 50-60 years with Graves' ophthalmopathy.

V is TRBV2 and J is TRBJ1-3, with 8 bases aligning to TRBD1. This CDR3 region has 13 residues. Losses at the gene ends were 5 bases for V and 7 bases for J; bases not matched to a gene: 4. Germline V gene sequence: CDR1 SNHLY, CDR2 FYNNEI. The CDR3 protein is CASSLDRENTIYF. In nucleotides, the CDR3 is TGTGCCAGCAGTCTGGACAGGGAGAACACCATATATTTT. Combining the CDR3 with reference TRBV2 and TRBJ1-3 gives the whole variable domain EPEVTQTPSHQVTQMGQEVILRCVPISNHLYFYWYRQILGQKVEFLVSFYNNEISEKSEIFDDQFSVERPDGSNFTLKIRSTKLEDSAMYFCASSLDRENTIYFGEGSWLTVV.

This clonotype was seen at least ten times. The chain carries TRBV7-9 and TRBJ1-2, with D perhaps matching TRBD1 (5 bases). CDR3 length equals 18 residues. V gave up 4 bases and J gave up 0 bases, with 21 bases separating them. The germline V gene encodes CDR1 SEHNR and CDR2 FQNEAQ (reference sequence). CDR3 loop: CASSSPGDSLNTNYGYTF. In DNA, the CDR3 is TGTGCCAGCAGCTCTCCTGGCGACAGTTTAAACACTAACTATGGCTACACCTTC.

This clonotype was observed at least ten times. Being one base from a much bigger clone, this may be a read error. The chain couples TRBV20-1 to TRBJ2-5, with 13 bases aligning to TRBD2. This CDR3 has 15 residues. Germline V lookup: CDR1 DFQATT, CDR2 SNEGSKA (reference sequence). The CDR3: CSALGLAGIEETQHF. The CDR3 nucleotides read TGCAGTGCCTTGGGACTAGCGGGAATTGAAGAGACCCAGCACTTC.

This clonotype was counted at least ten times. This chain uses TRBV5-1 with TRBJ1-1, with D tentatively TRBD1 (5 bases). Germline lookup yields CDR1 SGHRS and CDR2 YFSETQ. The CDR3 is 13 amino acids. V was shortened by 2 bases and J by 5 bases, with 10 bases between the two germline ends. The CDR3 sequence: CASSFPGGTEAFF. For the CDR3, the DNA is TGCGCCAGCAGCTTCCCCGGGGGGACTGAAGCTTTCTTT.

This clonotype showed up many times. The chain couples TRBV6-5 to TRBJ1-6; D gene unclear. Germline values: CDR1 MNHEY, CDR2 SVGAGI. This CDR3 contains 16 residues. V was trimmed by 0 bases and J by 3 bases, leaving 9 bases between them. The CDR3 region has the DNA TGTGCCAGCAGTTACTCGGCCGGCAGCTATAATTCACCCCTCCACTTT. It codes for CASSYSAGSYNSPLHF.

This clonotype was recorded at least ten times. The V and J genes are TRBV19 and TRBJ1-3; D possibly corresponds to TRBD1 (5 bases). V lost 6 bases to trimming and J lost 0 bases, with 12 bases between them. Germline loops: CDR1 LNHDA, CDR2 SQIVND (reference sequence). The CDR3 has 15 amino acids. This CDR3 is CASRRTPFSGNTIYF. DNA of the CDR3: TGTGCCAGTAGACGGACACCTTTCTCTGGAAACACCATATATTTT. The whole variable domain, remainder taken from reference TRBV19 and TRBJ1-3, is DGGITQSPKYLFRKEGQNVTLSCEQNLNHDAMYWYRQDPGQGLRLIYYSQIVNDFQKGDIAEGYSVSREKKESFPLTVTSAQKNPTAFYLCASRRTPFSGNTIYFGEGSWLTVV.

This clonotype was counted ten times or more. The V and J genes are TRBV28 and TRBJ1-6; the match to TRBD1 covers 7 bases. The germline CDR1 and CDR2 sequences are MDHEN and SYDVKM. The CDR3 extends over 14 amino acids. Unmatched junction bases numbered 6, after V lost 2 bases and J lost 11 bases. This CDR3 is CASSLTGASAPLHF. CDR3 nucleotide sequence: TGTGCCAGCAGTTTAACAGGGGCCAGCGCACCCCTCCACTTT.

This clonotype was counted many times. V and J are TRBV29-1 and TRBJ2-7; TRBD2 matches at 11 bases. V lost 1 base and J lost 3; bases outside the gene matches: 8. CDR3 length equals 16 residues. Germline CDR1 is SQVTM and CDR2 is ANQGSEA. CDR3 coding DNA: TGCAGCGTTGAAGGGGTTAGCGGGAGGGCCAACTACGAGCAGTACTTC. It yields the protein CSVEGVSGRANYEQYF.

This clonotype was counted ten times or more. The genes are TRBV3-1 and TRBJ2-7; D is unresolved. CDR3 length: 13 amino acids. CDR1 is LGHDT, CDR2 YNNKEL, per germline (reference sequence). V shed 2 bases and J shed 6 bases, with 11 bases lying between them. The CDR3 region is CASSQYLTSEQYF. The CDR3 DNA sequence: TGTGCCAGCAGCCAATACCTAACGTCCGAGCAGTACTTC.

This clonotype was detected many times. This rearrangement joins TRBV12-3 or TRBV12-4 to TRBJ1-5; D is unclear. The CDR3 is 14 amino acids. The V end lost 3 bases, the J end lost 0 bases, and 6 bases lay between the germline ends. The CDR3 loop is CASSFQYSNQPQHF. The CDR3 nucleotides are TGTGCCAGCAGTTTTCAGTATAGCAATCAGCCCCAGCATTTT.

This clonotype occurred many times. In nucleotides, the CDR3 is TGTGCCAGCAGTTACGGGGACAGCAGGGCGGGCTACACCTTC. It specifies CASSYGDSRAGYTF. The chain links TRBV6-5 to TRBJ1-2, with 7 bases identical to TRBD1. Germline CDR1 and CDR2: MNHEY and SVGAGI. The CDR3 covers 14 residues. The junction had 8 bases not matched to a gene; V was cut back by 2 bases and J by 8 bases.

The chain couples TRBV20-1 to TRBJ2-7; the D call may be TRBD1 or TRBD2 (5 bases each). Trimming took off 5 bases at V and 7 bases at J, with 21 bases between the two ends. Looked up from germline, CDR1 is DFQATT and CDR2 is SNEGSKA (reference sequence). The CDR3 length is 14 residues. CDR3 DNA: TGCAGTGCTTCCGGACTGGCGGCCTCAGGGGAGCAGTACTTC. Amino acids: CSASGLAASGEQYF.

At least ten counts were recorded for this clonotype. The rearrangement joins TRBV29-1 to TRBJ2-7, with a tentative D call TRBD2 (5 bases). Per the germline V gene, CDR1 is SQVTM and CDR2 is ANQGSEA. The CDR3 consists of 12 residues. V was pared by 4 bases and J by 7 bases, with 14 bases between. In DNA form, the CDR3 reads TGCAGCGTTGCAACGGAGGCCTGGGAGCAGTACTTC. Protein sequence: CSVATEAWEQYF.

This clonotype was recorded at least ten times. V gene TRBV28 combines with J gene TRBJ2-7, with a weak D call TRBD2 (6 bases). The CDR3 sequence is 15 residues long. V was clipped by 3 bases and J by 5 bases, with 17 bases between them. CDR1 MDHEN and CDR2 SYDVKM come from the germline V gene. CDR3 loop: CASSFGSGEVHEQYF. In DNA, the CDR3 is TGTGCCAGCAGTTTTGGTTCGGGAGAGGTCCACGAGCAGTACTTC.

This clonotype was picked up many times. J is TRBJ2-6 and V is TRBV28; TRBD2 might be the D (5 bases). Germline V CDR1 and CDR2: MDHEN, SYDVKM. There are 18 residues in the CDR3. V lost 6 bases to trimming and J lost 1 base, with 19 bases between them. The CDR3 sequence is CASSSNGVSPSGANVLTF. CDR3 DNA sequence: TGTGCCAGCAGCTCTAACGGGGTCTCTCCTTCTGGGGCCAACGTCCTGACTTTC.

The chain employs TRBV6-2 or TRBV6-3 and TRBJ2-7; D is unresolved. V was pared by 5 bases and J by 5 bases, with 10 bases between. CDR1 is MNHEY and CDR2 is SVGEGT in the germline V gene. CDR3 length equals 12 residues. CDR3 residues: CASSARKNEQYF. DNA of the CDR3: TGTGCCAGCAGTGCGAGAAAGAACGAGCAGTACTTC.

The chain couples TRBV6-2 or TRBV6-3 to TRBJ1-1; D call uncertain. CDR3 size: 12 residues. The V gene lost 6 bases and the J gene lost 1 base, with 6 bases spanning the gap. Germline values: CDR1 MNHEY, CDR2 SVGEGT. The CDR3 DNA reads TGTGCCAGCAGACTACCGAACACTGAAGCTTTCTTT. Protein product: CASRLPNTEAFF.